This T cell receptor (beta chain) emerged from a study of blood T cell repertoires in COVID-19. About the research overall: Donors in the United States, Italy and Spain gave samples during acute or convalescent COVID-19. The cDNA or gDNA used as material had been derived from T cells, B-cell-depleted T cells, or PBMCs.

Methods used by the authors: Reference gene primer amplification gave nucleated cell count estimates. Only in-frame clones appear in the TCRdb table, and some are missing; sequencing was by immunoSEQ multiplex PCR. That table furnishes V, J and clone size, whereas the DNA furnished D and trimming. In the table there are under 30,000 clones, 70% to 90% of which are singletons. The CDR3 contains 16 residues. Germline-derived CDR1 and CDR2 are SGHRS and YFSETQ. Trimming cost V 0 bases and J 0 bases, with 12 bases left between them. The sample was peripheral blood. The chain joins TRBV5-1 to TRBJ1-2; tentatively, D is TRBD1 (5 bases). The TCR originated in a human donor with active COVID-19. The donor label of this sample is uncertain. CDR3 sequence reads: CASSLAPETANYGYTF. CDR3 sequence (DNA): TGCGCCAGCAGCTTGGCCCCTGAGACAGCTAACTATGGCTACACCTTC.